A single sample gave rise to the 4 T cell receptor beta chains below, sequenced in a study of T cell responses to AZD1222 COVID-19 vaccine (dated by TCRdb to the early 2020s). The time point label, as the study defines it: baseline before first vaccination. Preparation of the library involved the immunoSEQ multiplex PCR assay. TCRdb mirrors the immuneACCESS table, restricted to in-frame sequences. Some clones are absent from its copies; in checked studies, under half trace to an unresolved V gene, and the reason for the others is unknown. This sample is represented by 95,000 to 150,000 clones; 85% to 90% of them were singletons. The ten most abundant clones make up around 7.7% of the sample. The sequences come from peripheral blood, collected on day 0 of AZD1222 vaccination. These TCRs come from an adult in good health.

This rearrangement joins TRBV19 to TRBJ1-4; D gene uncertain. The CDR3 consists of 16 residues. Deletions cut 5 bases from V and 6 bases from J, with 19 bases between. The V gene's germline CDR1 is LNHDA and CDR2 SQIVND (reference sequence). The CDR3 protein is CASSPIGGGQHEKLFF. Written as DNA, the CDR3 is TGTGCCAGTAGTCCCATCGGCGGTGGTCAACATGAAAAACTGTTTTTT.

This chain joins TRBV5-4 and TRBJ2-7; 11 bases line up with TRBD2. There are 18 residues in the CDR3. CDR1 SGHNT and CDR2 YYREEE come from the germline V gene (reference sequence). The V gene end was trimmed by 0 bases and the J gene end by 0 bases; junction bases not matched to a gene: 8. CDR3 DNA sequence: TGTGCCAGCAGCTTGGGGGGTAGCGGGAGGGCCGGCTCCTACGAGCAGTACTTC. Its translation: CASSLGGSGRAGSYEQYF.

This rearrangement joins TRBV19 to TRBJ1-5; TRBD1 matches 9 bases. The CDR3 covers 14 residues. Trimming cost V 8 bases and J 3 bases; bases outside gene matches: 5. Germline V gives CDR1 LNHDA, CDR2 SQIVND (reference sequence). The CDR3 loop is CASGRDRDNQPQHF. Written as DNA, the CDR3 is TGTGCCAGTGGGAGGGACAGGGACAATCAGCCCCAGCATTTT.

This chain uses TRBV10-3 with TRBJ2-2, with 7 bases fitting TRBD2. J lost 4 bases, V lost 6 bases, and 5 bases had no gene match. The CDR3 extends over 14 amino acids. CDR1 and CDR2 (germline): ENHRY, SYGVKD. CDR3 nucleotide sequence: TGTGCCATCAGCCCAACGGGGGGCACCGGGGAGCTGTTTTTT. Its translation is CAISPTGGTGELFF.